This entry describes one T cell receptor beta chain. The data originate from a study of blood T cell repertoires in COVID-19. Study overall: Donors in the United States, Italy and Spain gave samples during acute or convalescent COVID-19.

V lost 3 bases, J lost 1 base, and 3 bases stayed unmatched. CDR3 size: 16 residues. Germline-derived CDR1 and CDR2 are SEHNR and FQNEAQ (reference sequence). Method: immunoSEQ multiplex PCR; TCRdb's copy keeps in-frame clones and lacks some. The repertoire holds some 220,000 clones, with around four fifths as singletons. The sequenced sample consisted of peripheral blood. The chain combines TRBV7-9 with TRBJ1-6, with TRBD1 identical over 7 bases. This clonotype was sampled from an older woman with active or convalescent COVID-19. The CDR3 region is CASSFDRVSYNSPLHF. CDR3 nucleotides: TGTGCCAGCAGCTTTGACAGGGTTTCCTATAATTCACCCCTCCACTTT.